One and the same sample provided the 10 T cell receptor beta chains below, sequenced in a study of blood T cell repertoires in COVID-19. Sequencing used immunoSEQ multiplex PCR; TCRdb keeps in-frame clones, though not all of them. The sample carries tens of thousands of clones, around 82% recorded once. Source material: peripheral blood. These TCRs come from a man between 50 and 59 years old with active or convalescent COVID-19.

The V gene is TRBV30, the J gene TRBJ2-2, with D tentatively TRBD2 (5 bases). The CDR3 is made up of 11 amino acids. V lost 5 bases and J lost 7, with 8 bases in between. The germline CDR1 and CDR2 sequences are GTSNPN and SVGIG (reference sequence). CDR3 protein: CAWGERGELFF. The DNA of the CDR3 is TGTGCCTGGGGGGAGCGCGGGGAGCTGTTTTTT.

V and J are TRBV15 and TRBJ2-7; D possibly corresponds to TRBD1 (6 bases). Per germline, CDR1 LNHNV and CDR2 YYDKDF (reference sequence). This CDR3 spans 15 amino acids. V lost 0 bases to trimming and J lost 2 bases, with 11 bases between them. CDR3 nucleotide sequence: TGTGCCACCAGCAGAGATCTTGGACAGCCCTACGAGCAGTACTTC. Encoded protein: CATSRDLGQPYEQYF.

In its sample, this clone was seen a few times. The gene calls are TRBV5-1 and TRBJ2-2, with a tentative D call TRBD2 (7 bases). V lost 0 bases, J lost 6 bases, and 9 bases lay in between. The CDR3 extends over 14 amino acids. Germline CDR1 is SGHRS and CDR2 is YFSETQ. The CDR3 nucleotides are TGCGCCAGCAGCTTGGTCGGGGGGCCCGGGGAGCTGTTTTTT. Translating it yields CASSLVGGPGELFF.

This chain connects TRBV5-8 to TRBJ1-2, with D possibly TRBD1 on 6 matching bases. Germline CDR1 and CDR2: SGHTS and YDEGEE. The CDR3 is 13 residues long. V was shortened by 4 bases and J by 4 bases, with 11 bases between the two germline ends. CDR3 sequence (DNA): TGTGCCAGCAGCGCCGGACAGCCCTATGGCTACACCTTC. Residues: CASSAGQPYGYTF.

The chain couples TRBV6-1 to TRBJ1-4; D unclear. The CDR3 consists of 14 residues. V lost 2 bases and J 8 bases, leaving 12 bases between the germline ends. CDR1 is MNHNS and CDR2 is SASEGT in the germline V gene. The CDR3 reads CASSEPRGGEKLFF. CDR3 in DNA: TGTGCCAGCAGTGAACCCCGGGGAGGGGAAAAACTGTTTTTT.

This clone showed up just a few times. The chain employs TRBV7-9 and TRBJ1-1, with a possible D match to TRBD1 (6 bases). The CDR3 is 10 residues long. The V end was cut by 5 bases, the J end by 8 bases, with 6 bases between. CDR1 is SEHNR and CDR2 is FQNEAQ in the germline V gene (reference sequence). This CDR3 is CASSGQEAFF. In nucleotides, the CDR3 is TGTGCCAGCAGCGGACAGGAAGCTTTCTTT.

A note on this clone: The junction departs from germline at one end; a sequencing error may be responsible. J is TRBJ2-6 and V is TRBV3-1 (or the pseudogene TRBV3-2); D is perhaps TRBD2 (5 bases). CDR1 is LGHDT, CDR2 YNNKEL, per germline (reference sequence). There are 19 residues in the CDR3. The CDR3 here is CASSQRISGPSSGTNVLTF. CDR3 nucleotide sequence: TGTGCCAGCAGCCAAAGGATAAGCGGCCCGAGCTCTGGGACCAACGTCCTGACTTTC.

The chain employs TRBV5-6 and TRBJ2-5, with D perhaps matching TRBD2 (6 bases). Trimming stripped 4 bases from V and 2 bases from J, with 12 bases between. The CDR3 is made up of 14 amino acids. Germline V gives CDR1 SGHDT, CDR2 YYEEEE. CDR3 DNA sequence: TGTGCCAGCAGCCGCGGAGGGGCGCAAGAGACCCAGTACTTC. It codes for CASSRGGAQETQYF.

The rearrangement links TRBV27 to TRBJ2-1; TRBD2 matches at 16 bases. The CDR3 has 17 amino acids. Per germline, CDR1 MNHEY and CDR2 SMNVEV (reference sequence). With 4 bases clipped from V and 9 bases from J, the junction kept 9 bases outside the gene matches. The CDR3 reads CASSSHAGTSGGGEQFF. DNA for the CDR3: TGTGCCAGCAGTTCTCATGCCGGGACTAGCGGGGGGGGTGAGCAGTTCTTC.

This clone ranks as medium-sized. J is TRBJ1-6 and V is TRBV28; D not resolved. The CDR3 is made up of 11 amino acids. V was shortened by 7 bases and J by 6 bases, with 4 bases between the two germline ends. Looked up from germline, CDR1 is MDHEN and CDR2 is SYDVKM. The CDR3 region is CASIINSPLHF. The CDR3 DNA is TGTGCCAGCATTATTAATTCACCCCTCCACTTT.